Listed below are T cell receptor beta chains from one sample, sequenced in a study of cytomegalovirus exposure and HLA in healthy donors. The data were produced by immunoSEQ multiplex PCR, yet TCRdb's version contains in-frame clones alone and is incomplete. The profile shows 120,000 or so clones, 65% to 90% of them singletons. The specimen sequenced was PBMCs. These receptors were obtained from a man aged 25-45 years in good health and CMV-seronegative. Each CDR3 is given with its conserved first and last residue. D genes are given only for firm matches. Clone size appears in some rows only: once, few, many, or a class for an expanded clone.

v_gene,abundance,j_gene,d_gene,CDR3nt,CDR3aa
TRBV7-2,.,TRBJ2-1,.,TGTGCCAGCAGCTTAACAGGGGGGGGCTCCTACAATGAGCAGTTCTTC,CASSLTGGGSYNEQFF
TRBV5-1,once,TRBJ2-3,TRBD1,TGCGCCAGCAGTGATCCGGGACAGGGCACAGATACGCAGTATTTT,CASSDPGQGTDTQYF
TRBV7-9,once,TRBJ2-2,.,TGTGCCAGCAGCTTAGGGGGGCCTGTCACCGGGGAGCTGTTTTTT,CASSLGGPVTGELFF
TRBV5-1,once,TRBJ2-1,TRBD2,TGCGCCAGCAGCGGGGGGGGGTTTGAGGATGAGCAGTTCTTC,CASSGGGFEDEQFF
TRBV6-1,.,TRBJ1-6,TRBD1,TGTGCCAGCAGTGAAGTCCCCCCCCAGGGGGCGGGAAGTGGGCCCCTCCACTTT,CASSEVPPQGAGSGPLHF
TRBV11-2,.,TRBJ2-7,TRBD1,TGTGCCAGCAGCGCCCGCCGGGACAGGACGTACGAGCAGTACTTC,CASSARRDRTYEQYF
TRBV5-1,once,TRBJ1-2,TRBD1,TGCGCCAGCAGCTTGGGTGGACAGGGAGGGAACTATGGCTACACCTTC,CASSLGGQGGNYGYTF
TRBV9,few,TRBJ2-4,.,TGTGCCAGCAGCGAAACTAGCTCCAAAAACAGTCAGTACTTC,CASSETSSKNSQYF
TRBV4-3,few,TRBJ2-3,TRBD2,TGCGCCAGCAGCCCCTGGGGGGGTAGCGGGGCCACAGATACGCAGTATTTT,CASSPWGGSGATDTQYF
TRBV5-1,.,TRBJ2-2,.,TGCGCCAGCAGCTCCCGGGATTCGGGCACCGGGGAGCTGTTTTTT,CASSSRDSGTGELFF
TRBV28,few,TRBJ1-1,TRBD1,TGTGCCAGCAGTTTTATACTTCCTCGAGGGGGCGGAGGCACTGAAGCTTTCTTT,CASSFILPRGGGGTEAFF
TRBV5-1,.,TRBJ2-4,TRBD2,TGCGCCAGCAGCCCTTGGGGCGGCGGGGGGGGTGGTGCCAAAAACAGTCAGTACTTC,CASSPWGGGGGGAKNSQYF
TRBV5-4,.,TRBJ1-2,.,TGTGCCAGCAGCTTGGGGCAGAACTATGGCTACACCTTC,CASSLGQNYGYTF
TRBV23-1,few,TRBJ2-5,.,TGCGCCAGCAGTCAATATCACCTTCGCAGGACCCAGTACTTC,CASSQYHLRRTQYF
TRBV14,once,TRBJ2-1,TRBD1,TGTGCCAGCAGCCAGGACAGGGATGGTGTGGACAATGAGCAGTTCTTC,CASSQDRDGVDNEQFF
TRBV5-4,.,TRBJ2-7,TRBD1,TGTGCCAGCAGCCGGGACAGGGGGTTTAGCTCCTACGAGCAGTACTTC,CASSRDRGFSSYEQYF
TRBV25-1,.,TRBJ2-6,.,TGTGCCAGCAGTGAATTAGGCAGCTCTGGGGCCAACGGCCTGACTTTC,CASSELGSSGANGLTF
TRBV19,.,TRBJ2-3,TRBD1,TGTGCCATTTCGACAGGGAGACTCACAGATACGCAGTATTTT,CAISTGRLTDTQYF
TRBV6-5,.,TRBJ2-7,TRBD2,TGTGCCAGCAGTTACGGGACTAGCGGCTACGAGCAGTACTTC,CASSYGTSGYEQYF
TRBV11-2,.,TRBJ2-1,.,TGTGCCAGCAGCCTTCCCAGGGCCCTGGGCAATGAGCAGTTCTTC,CASSLPRALGNEQFF
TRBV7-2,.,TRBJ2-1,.,TGTGCCAGCAGCTTAAACCTAGTCTCCTACAATGAGCAGTTCTTC,CASSLNLVSYNEQFF
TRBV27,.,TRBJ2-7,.,TGTGCCAGCAGTTTTTCCGCGCAGGGTAACGAGCAGTACTTC,CASSFSAQGNEQYF
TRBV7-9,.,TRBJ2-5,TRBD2,TGTGCCAGCAGCGCGGCCCTGGGACTAGCACAGTACTTC,CASSAALGLAQYF
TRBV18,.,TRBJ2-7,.,TGTGCCAGCTCACCGGCGGGCCCGCAGCGAACCTGCGAGCAGTACTTC,CASSPAGPQRTCEQYF
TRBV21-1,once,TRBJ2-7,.,TGTGCCAGCAGCGCTGAACAGATAACTTCCTACGAGCAGTACTTC,CASSAEQITSYEQYF
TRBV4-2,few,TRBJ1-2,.,TGTGCCAGCAGCCAAGATACTGTCGGGGTGGGCTATGGCTACACCTTC,CASSQDTVGVGYGYTF
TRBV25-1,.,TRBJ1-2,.,TGTGCCAGCAGTGGGGGCCTATCTAACTATGGCTACACCTTC,CASSGGLSNYGYTF
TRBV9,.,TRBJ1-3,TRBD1,TGTGCCAGCAGCTCTGACAGGGCTGGAAACACCATATATTTT,CASSSDRAGNTIYF
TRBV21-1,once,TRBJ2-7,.,TGTGCCAGCAGCAAAGAGATGTGGGCTAGCGGGGAGTCCTACGAGCAGTACTTC,CASSKEMWASGESYEQYF
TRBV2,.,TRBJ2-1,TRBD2,TGTGCCGTCACCGGGACTAGCGGGGGTAATGAGCAGTTCTTC,CAVTGTSGGNEQFF
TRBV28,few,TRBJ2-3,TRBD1,TGTGCCAGCAGTGCAGGACAGGGGACCACAGATACGCAGTATTTT,CASSAGQGTTDTQYF
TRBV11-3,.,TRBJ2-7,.,TGTGCCAGCAGCTTTGGGCTCACTGGCGAGCAGTACTTC,CASSFGLTGEQYF
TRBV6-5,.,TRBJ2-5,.,TGTGCCAGCAACCAACGGGGGTTAGAAGAGACCCAGTACTTC,CASNQRGLEETQYF
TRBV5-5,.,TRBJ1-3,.,TGTGCCAGCAGCGTCGCCATAGGGGAAGGAAACACCATATATTTT,CASSVAIGEGNTIYF
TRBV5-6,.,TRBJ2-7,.,TGTGCCAGCAGCCTGGGGGCGGGGAGGGAGCAGTACTTC,CASSLGAGREQYF
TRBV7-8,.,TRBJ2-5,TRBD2,TGTGCCAGCAGCTTGGGGACTAGCGGGGGCCGCCAAGAGACCCAGTACTTC,CASSLGTSGGRQETQYF
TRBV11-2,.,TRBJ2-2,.,TGTGCCAGCAGCCTACGGGATACAACGAACACCGGGGAGCTGTTTTTT,CASSLRDTTNTGELFF
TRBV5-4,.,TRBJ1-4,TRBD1,TGTGCCAGCAAGGACCGGGACAGTAATGAAAAACTGTTTTTT,CASKDRDSNEKLFF
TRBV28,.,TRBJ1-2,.,TGTGCCAGCAGACCAGACGGGAACTATGGCTACACCTTC,CASRPDGNYGYTF
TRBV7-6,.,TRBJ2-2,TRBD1,TGTGCCAGCAGCCCGAGGACAGGGACCAGCTCCACCGGGGAGCTGTTTTTT,CASSPRTGTSSTGELFF
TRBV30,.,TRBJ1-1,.,TGTGCCTGGAGTGTACAGGGCGGTATGCCTGAAGCTTTCTTT,CAWSVQGGMPEAFF
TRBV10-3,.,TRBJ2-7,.,TGTGCCATCAGTGAGAGGATCGGGCTAGCACCCTACGAGCAGTACTTC,CAISERIGLAPYEQYF
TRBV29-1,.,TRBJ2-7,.,TGCAGCGTTGTAACAGGGTCCAACGAGCAGTACTTC,CSVVTGSNEQYF
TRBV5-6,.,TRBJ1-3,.,TGTGCCAGCAGCTTGGGACAGGTGGCCTCTGGAAACACCATATATTTT,CASSLGQVASGNTIYF
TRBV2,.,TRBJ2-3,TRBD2,TGTGCCAGCAGTGAACGTCTAGCGGGGGGTGGAGATACGCAGTATTTT,CASSERLAGGGDTQYF
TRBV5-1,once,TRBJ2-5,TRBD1,TGCGCCAGCAGCTTGGCCGGGACAGCCCCTGAAGAGGCCCAGTACTTC,CASSLAGTAPEEAQYF
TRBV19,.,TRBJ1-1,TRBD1,TGTGCCAGTAGTATGTGGACAGGGGGGAACACTGAAGCTTTCTTT,CASSMWTGGNTEAFF
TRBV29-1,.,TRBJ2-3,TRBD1,TGCAGCGTCGATGGGGACAGGGGTCTCGCAGATACGCAGTATTTT,CSVDGDRGLADTQYF
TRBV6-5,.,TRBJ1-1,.,TGTGCCAGCAAAAACTTGGACAGAATGAACACTGAAGCTTTCTTT,CASKNLDRMNTEAFF
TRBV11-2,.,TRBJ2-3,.,TGTGCCAGCAGGCGGGGCCCCACAGATACGCAGTATTTT,CASRRGPTDTQYF